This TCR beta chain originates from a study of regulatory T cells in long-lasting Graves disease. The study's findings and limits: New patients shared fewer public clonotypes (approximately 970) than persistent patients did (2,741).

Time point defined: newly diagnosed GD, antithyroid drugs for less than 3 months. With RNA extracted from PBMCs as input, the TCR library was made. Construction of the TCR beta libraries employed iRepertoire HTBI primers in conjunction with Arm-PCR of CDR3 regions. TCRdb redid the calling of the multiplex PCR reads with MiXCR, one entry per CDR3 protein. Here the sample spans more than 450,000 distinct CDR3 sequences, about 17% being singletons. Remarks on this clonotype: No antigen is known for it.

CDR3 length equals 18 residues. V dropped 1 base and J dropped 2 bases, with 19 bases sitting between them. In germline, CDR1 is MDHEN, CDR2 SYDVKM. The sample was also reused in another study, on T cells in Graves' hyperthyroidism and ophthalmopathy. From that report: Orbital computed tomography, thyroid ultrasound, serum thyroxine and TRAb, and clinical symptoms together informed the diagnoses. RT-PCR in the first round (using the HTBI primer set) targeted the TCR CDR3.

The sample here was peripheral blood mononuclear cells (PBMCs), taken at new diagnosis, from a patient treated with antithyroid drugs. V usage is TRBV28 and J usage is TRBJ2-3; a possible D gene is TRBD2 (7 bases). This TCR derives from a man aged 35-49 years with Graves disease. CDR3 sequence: CASSLSWGGAGATDTQYF. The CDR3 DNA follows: TGTGCCAGCAGTTTATCTTGGGGGGGGGCAGGGGCCACAGATACGCAGTATTTT.